The 24 T cell receptor beta chains below were found in one sample sequenced in a study of blood T cells in healthy people across ages. For the second PCR, which ran for roughly 7 to 11 cycles, a sample-barcoded 5' primer and a J-beta primer mix were used. TCRdb ran MiXCR on the 5' RACE reads and lists one entry per CDR3 protein. The data contain just over 800,000 distinct CDR3 sequences, less than 80% of them singletons. What was sequenced was blood. These receptors all stem from a young man in good health.

The chain links TRBV5-1 to TRBJ2-3, with D perhaps TRBD2 (6 bases). The V gene's germline CDR1 is SGHRS and CDR2 YFSETQ. Trimming left V 4 bases short and J 4 bases short, with 25 bases between. This CDR3 comprises 18 residues. CDR3 coding DNA: TGCGCCAGCAGCGGGACGATCTACCGGGACGTAGCGGCAGATACGCAGTATTTT. Encoded protein: CASSGTIYRDVAADTQYF.

This sequence joins TRBV28 and TRBJ2-3; D is ambiguous. The V and J ends lost 3 bases and 2 bases respectively, with 12 bases between them. CDR1 MDHEN and CDR2 SYDVKM come from the germline V gene. The CDR3 runs 15 residues. Written as DNA, the CDR3 is TGTGCCAGCAGTTTCGCCGCAGGCCACACAGATACGCAGTATTTT. Its protein product is CASSFAAGHTDTQYF.

This clonotype has just a few counts. V and J are TRBV12-3 or TRBV12-4 and TRBJ2-1; no clear D gene. V was cut by 6 bases and J by 10 bases, with 16 bases left in between. The CDR3 totals 13 residues. CDR3 DNA: TGTGCCAGCAGCAAACAGACCGCAGGCGAGCAGTTCTTC. Encoded protein: CASSKQTAGEQFF.

V usage is TRBV10-3 and J usage is TRBJ2-7, with D maybe TRBD1 (6 bases). The CDR3 has 15 amino acids. Germline V gene data show CDR1 as ENHRY and CDR2 as SYGVKD. Trimming shortened V by 6 bases and J by 3 bases, and 18 bases separated the two germline ends. CDR3 loop: CAISSENGQFYEQYF. The CDR3 DNA is TGTGCCATCAGCTCCGAAAACGGACAGTTCTACGAGCAGTACTTC.

The rearrangement uses TRBV5-1 and TRBJ2-1, with 14 bases identical to TRBD2. The V gene end was trimmed by 4 bases and the J gene end by 8 bases; junction bases not matched to a gene: 8. CDR3 length: 16 residues. The V gene's germline CDR1 is SGHRS and CDR2 YFSETQ. The CDR3 loop reads CASSGTGTSGGDEQFF. DNA of the CDR3: TGCGCCAGCAGCGGAACCGGGACTAGCGGGGGAGATGAGCAGTTCTTC.

This chain links TRBV10-3 with TRBJ2-3; 7 bases line up with TRBD1. V was clipped by 10 bases and J by 2 bases; unmatched bases: 9. Germline V gives CDR1 ENHRY, CDR2 SYGVKD. The CDR3 is 14 amino acids. The CDR3 coding sequence is TGTGCCACGAGTAGGGGGCGACTCACAGATACGCAGTATTTT. Translation: CATSRGRLTDTQYF.

V is TRBV7-2 and J is TRBJ2-1, with 7 positions matching TRBD1. Per the germline V gene, CDR1 is SGHTA and CDR2 is FQGNSA. CDR3 size: 13 residues. V dropped 5 bases and J dropped 13; count of bases not matched to a gene: 11. This CDR3 is CASSRDRQETQFF. CDR3 DNA sequence: TGTGCCAGCAGCCGGGACAGACAAGAGACCCAGTTCTTC.

This clonotype was recorded only once. The chain uses TRBV20-1 and TRBJ2-3; 8 nucleotides agree with TRBD1. V lost 8 bases, J lost 3 bases, and 10 bases stayed unmatched. The germline gives CDR1 DFQATT, CDR2 SNEGSKA (reference sequence). The CDR3 runs 14 residues. The CDR3 bases are TGCAGTCTGTCGGACAGGGTGGGAACAGATACGCAGTATTTT. This encodes CSLSDRVGTDTQYF.

The chain joins TRBV5-4 to TRBJ2-6; D may be TRBD2 (6 bases). Trimming stripped 6 bases from V and 2 bases from J, with 9 bases between. The CDR3 is 14 amino acids. The germline gives CDR1 SGHNT, CDR2 YYREEE (reference sequence). In nucleotides, the CDR3 is TGTGCCAGCACTGGGGAGGCTGGGGCCAACGTCCTGACTTTC. Translation gives CASTGEAGANVLTF.

This clonotype was recorded a few times. The chain is built from TRBV9 and TRBJ2-3; no reliable D call. The germline V gene encodes CDR1 SGDLS and CDR2 YYNGEE. The V gene lost 0 bases and the J gene lost 0 bases, with 14 bases spanning the gap. The CDR3 is 17 amino acids. The CDR3 DNA is TGTGCCAGCAGCGTAGTAGGTGTAAACCCTAGCACAGATACGCAGTATTTT. The encoded protein is CASSVVGVNPSTDTQYF.

This clonotype was seen more than once but under ten times. The gene calls are TRBV7-9 and TRBJ2-5; 7 nucleotides agree with TRBD2. This CDR3 spans 14 amino acids. The germline V gene has CDR1 SEHNR and CDR2 FQNEAQ (reference sequence). V lost 4 bases, J lost 5 bases, and 7 bases stayed unmatched. In DNA, the CDR3 is TGTGCCAGCAGCTCAAGACTAGCACGGGAGACCCAGTACTTC. Translation: CASSSRLARETQYF.

This clonotype was counted many times. The chain links TRBV6-5 to TRBJ2-1; D is undetermined. In germline, CDR1 is MNHEY, CDR2 SVGAGI. This CDR3 spans 15 amino acids. Trimming cost V 6 bases and J 6 bases, with 18 bases left between them. The CDR3 loop is CASSYYPGSGNEQFF. The CDR3 coding sequence is TGTGCCAGCAGCTATTATCCGGGCAGTGGCAATGAGCAGTTCTTC.

The rearrangement uses TRBV7-2 and TRBJ1-2; the D is unclear. CDR3 size: 12 residues. Deletions cut 3 bases from V and 7 bases from J, with 9 bases between. Germline loops: CDR1 SGHTA, CDR2 FQGNSA. The CDR3 nucleotides read TGTGCCAGCAGCTTCACACGGGGTGGCTACACCTTC. Encoded protein: CASSFTRGGYTF.

This clonotype showed up just once. The gene calls are TRBV7-9 and TRBJ2-2; no definite D call. The germline gives CDR1 SEHNR, CDR2 FQNEAQ (reference sequence). The length of the CDR3 is 15 residues. Deletions cut 11 bases from V and 2 bases from J, with 18 bases between. As DNA, the CDR3 is TGTGCCGGATTTACAAGGACCCTTAACACCGGGGAGCTGTTTTTT. Translated: CAGFTRTLNTGELFF.

The chain recombines TRBV5-1 with TRBJ1-4; D gene ambiguous. The CDR3 totals 17 residues. CDR1 SGHRS and CDR2 YFSETQ come from the germline V gene. Deletions cut 0 bases from V and 4 bases from J, with 16 bases between. CDR3 sequence reads: CASSLGPGSSGNEKLFF. For the CDR3, the DNA is TGCGCCAGCAGCTTGGGACCGGGAAGCTCGGGTAATGAAAAACTGTTTTTT. Full variable domain (outside the CDR3, taken from reference TRBV5-1 and TRBJ1-4): KAGVTQTPRYLIKTRGQQVTLSCSPISGHRSVSWYQQTPGQGLQFLFEYFSETQRNKGNFPGRFSGRQFSNSRSEMNVSTLELGDSALYLCASSLGPGSSGNEKLFFGSGTQLSVL.

This clonotype was found once. The V gene is TRBV30, the J gene TRBJ1-1; no clear D gene. There are 13 residues in the CDR3. With 5 bases removed from V and 6 bases from J, the gap between germline ends came to 16 bases. The germline gives CDR1 GTSNPN, CDR2 SVGIG (reference sequence). Here the CDR3 DNA reads TGTGCCTGGGCCCCGGGAGGAAACGCTGAAGCTTTCTTT. Its protein product is CAWAPGGNAEAFF.

The genes are TRBV7-9 and TRBJ1-3, with D perhaps matching TRBD1 (6 bases). V was trimmed by 0 bases and J by 3 bases, leaving 18 bases between them. The CDR3 spans 18 residues. The V gene's germline CDR1 is SEHNR and CDR2 FQNEAQ (reference sequence). The CDR3 region is CASSLAAGALLYGNTIYF. The CDR3 DNA is TGTGCCAGCAGCTTAGCGGCAGGGGCTCTTCTGTATGGAAACACCATATATTTT.

The rearrangement uses TRBV29-1 and TRBJ1-2; a possible D gene is TRBD1 (6 bases). This CDR3 has 11 residues. Germline V gene sequence: CDR1 SQVTM, CDR2 ANQGSEA. Between the trimmed V and J ends, which lost 3 bases and 12 bases, there was a span of 14 bases. CDR3 DNA sequence: TGCAGCGTTGAGAGGGGGGCGCGGGACACCTTC. This codes for CSVERGARDTF.

The V and J genes are TRBV15 and TRBJ2-7; 8 bases fit TRBD2. The V and J ends lost 1 base and 3 bases, in that order; junction bases with no gene match: 5. CDR3 length: 15 amino acids. Germline V gene lookup returns CDR1 LNHNV and CDR2 YYDKDF (reference sequence). As DNA, the CDR3 is TGTGCCACCAGCAGAGTTAGCGGGGCCCTCTACGAGCAGTACTTC. The encoded protein is CATSRVSGALYEQYF.

This clonotype came up many times. V usage is TRBV29-1 and J usage is TRBJ2-3; no clear D. The CDR3 has 12 amino acids. CDR1 and CDR2 from the germline V gene are SQVTM and ANQGSEA. Trimming pared 5 bases from V and 2 bases from J, leaving 8 bases between. CDR3 protein: CSVWHLTDTQYF. CDR3 in DNA: TGCAGCGTTTGGCACCTCACAGATACGCAGTATTTT.

The V gene is TRBV2, the J gene TRBJ1-4; tentative D call: TRBD1 (5 bases). The CDR3 totals 15 residues. Germline-derived CDR1 and CDR2 are SNHLY and FYNNEI. Trimming stripped 6 bases from V and 4 bases from J, with 15 bases between. The CDR3, as DNA: TGTGCCAGCAGGGGTGGGGGTTCCTATAATGAAAAACTGTTTTTT. Its translation: CASRGGGSYNEKLFF.

Here the CDR3 reads CASSLVGTNGYTF. The CDR3 region has the DNA TGTGCCAGCAGCCTGGTCGGGACAAATGGCTACACCTTC. This rearrangement joins TRBV25-1 to TRBJ1-2; TRBD1 is a possible D gene (6 bases). Germline CDR1 reads MGHDK; CDR2 reads SYGVNS. The CDR3 runs 13 residues. Trimming removed 6 bases at V and 6 bases at J, with 14 bases between.

The chain recombines TRBV12-3 or TRBV12-4 with TRBJ1-5; D gene ambiguous. V gave up 6 bases and J gave up 4 bases, with 10 bases separating them. The CDR3 is 13 amino acids. The CDR3 DNA is TGTGCCAGCAGCTCCCTCGAGAATCAGCCCCAGCATTTT. It translates to CASSSLENQPQHF.

The chain employs TRBV7-2 and TRBJ1-6; D is undetermined. CDR1 and CDR2 from the germline V gene are SGHTA and FQGNSA. CDR3 size: 15 residues. Trimming removed 2 bases at V and 3 bases at J, with 8 bases between. The CDR3 DNA follows: TGTGCCAGCAGCTTAATCCGGAACTATAATTCACCCCTCCACTTT. Protein: CASSLIRNYNSPLHF. The full variable domain, its missing parts supplied by reference TRBV7-2 and TRBJ1-6, is GAGVSQSPSNKVTEKGKDVELRCDPISGHTALYWYRQSLGQGLEFLIYFQGNSAPDKSGLPSDRFSAERTGGSVSTLTIQRTQQEDSAVYLCASSLIRNYNSPLHFGNGTRLTVT.